This entry features one TCR beta chain sequence. In the authors' workflow: For nucleated cells, counts were estimated from reference gene primer amplification. The table came from immunoSEQ multiplex PCR; TCRdb's copy has only in-frame clones and leaves some out. Clone size and V and J calls were adopted from that table, with D and trimming inferred from the DNA. Of 50,000 to 60,000 clones detected, around 86% appear once; the ten largest clones hold roughly 6.7%. This record belongs to a study of blood T cell repertoires in COVID-19. In the study overall: Some COVID-19 samples were acute and others convalescent; all came from the United States, Italy and Spain. T cells, B-cell-depleted T cells, or PBMCs provided the cDNA or gDNA that served as material.

V was pared by 1 base and J by 7 bases, with 14 bases of the junction left unmatched. This CDR3 has 18 residues. Germline V lookup: CDR1 LGHDT, CDR2 YNNKEL (reference sequence). V usage is TRBV3-1 (or the pseudogene TRBV3-2) and J usage is TRBJ2-4; 9 bases are shared with TRBD1. The sequence was collected from a human donor with active COVID-19. The donor label of this sample is uncertain. Sequencing input: peripheral blood. CDR3 coding DNA: TGTGCCAGCAGCCAAGCCGGTGGTACAGGGGGCGCGATGAACATTCAGTACTTC. Translation: CASSQAGGTGGAMNIQYF.